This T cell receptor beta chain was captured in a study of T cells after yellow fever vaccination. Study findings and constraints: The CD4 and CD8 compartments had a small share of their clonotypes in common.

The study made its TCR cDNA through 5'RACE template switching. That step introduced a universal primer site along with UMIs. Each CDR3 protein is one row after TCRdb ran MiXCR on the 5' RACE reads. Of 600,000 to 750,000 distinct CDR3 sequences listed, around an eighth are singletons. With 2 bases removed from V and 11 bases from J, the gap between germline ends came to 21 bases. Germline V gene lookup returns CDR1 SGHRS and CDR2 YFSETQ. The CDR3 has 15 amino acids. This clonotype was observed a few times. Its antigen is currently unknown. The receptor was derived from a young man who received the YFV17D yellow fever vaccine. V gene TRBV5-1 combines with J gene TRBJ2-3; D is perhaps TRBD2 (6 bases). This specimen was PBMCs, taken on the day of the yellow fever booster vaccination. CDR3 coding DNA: TGCGCCAGCAGCTTTATACCCGATCCGGGGGAAATGCAGTATTTT. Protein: CASSFIPDPGEMQYF. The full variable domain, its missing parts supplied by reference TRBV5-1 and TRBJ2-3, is KAGVTQTPRYLIKTRGQQVTLSCSPISGHRSVSWYQQTPGQGLQFLFEYFSETQRNKGNFPGRFSGRQFSNSRSEMNVSTLELGDSALYLCASSFIPDPGEMQYFGPGTRLTVL.